The rows below give T cell receptor beta chains drawn from one sample of a study of blood T cell repertoires in COVID-19. Sequencing used immunoSEQ multiplex PCR; TCRdb keeps in-frame clones, though not all of them. The sample includes 430,000 or so clones, approximately 90% of them seen just once. The material sequenced was PBMCs or T cells enriched from blood (not recorded which). These receptor sequences come from a woman aged 18-30 years who had been exposed to COVID-19. Both conserved end residues are part of each CDR3. A D gene is named only where the DNA matches it firmly. Clone size is given for some rows only: seen once, a few or many times, or a class if the clone is expanded.

cdr3_nt cdr3_aa j_call clone_size v_call d_call
TGTGCCAGCAGCCCCAAGACCCCGGGACAGGGGAGAAGAGAGACCCAGTACTTC CASSPKTPGQGRRETQYF TRBJ2-5 NA TRBV11-2 TRBD1
TGTGCCAGCAGTTTGGTCCCCAGCGGGGGACACGAGCAGTACTTC CASSLVPSGGHEQYF TRBJ2-7 NA TRBV28 TRBD2
TGTGCCAGCAGCTTAGGGGTAGCGGGGGGACAAGAGACCCAGTACTTC CASSLGVAGGQETQYF TRBJ2-5 NA TRBV11-2 TRBD2
TGTGCCAGCAGCGATCGGACAGCATCAATCAACACTGAAGCTTTCTTT CASSDRTASINTEAFF TRBJ1-1 NA TRBV5-8 NA
TGTGCCACCAGTATTTCAGGGGTAGAGACCCAGTACTTC CATSISGVETQYF TRBJ2-5 NA TRBV24-1 NA
TGTGCCAGCAGCCAAGAGGGCACAACTCCTCAAGAGACCCAGTACTTC CASSQEGTTPQETQYF TRBJ2-5 few TRBV3-1/TRBV3-2 NA
TGTGCCAGCAGCAACGCAGGGGTGACTAGCACAGATACGCAGTATTTT CASSNAGVTSTDTQYF TRBJ2-3 NA TRBV7-8 NA
TGTGCCAGCAGTTACTCAACCAGGGGCTATAATTCACCCCTCCACTTT CASSYSTRGYNSPLHF TRBJ1-6 NA TRBV6-5 NA
TGTGCCAGCAGTTTTCGAGGGTCGGGCAATCAGCCCCAGCATTTT CASSFRGSGNQPQHF TRBJ1-5 once TRBV28 NA
TGTGCCAGCAGCATCGGACAGGCGACCTCCTACGAGCAGTACTTC CASSIGQATSYEQYF TRBJ2-7 NA TRBV11-2 TRBD1
TGTGCCAGCAGCCAAGATGGATCGGGTAGCTCCTACAATGAGCAGTTCTTC CASSQDGSGSSYNEQFF TRBJ2-1 NA TRBV4-2 NA
TGTGCCAGTAGTATAGTCGGACAGGGTTCCAATCAGCCCCAGCATTTT CASSIVGQGSNQPQHF TRBJ1-5 NA TRBV19 TRBD1
TGTGCCAGCAGCCAAGTACAGGGGTTTGGCTCCTACAATGAGCAGTTCTTC CASSQVQGFGSYNEQFF TRBJ2-1 NA TRBV4-2 TRBD1
TGTGCCAGCAGCGTTCTGCAGGGGGCTGGCTATGGCTACACCTTC CASSVLQGAGYGYTF TRBJ1-2 NA TRBV9 TRBD1
TGTGCCAGCAGCTTAGGGGTAGCGACACAAGAGACCCAGTACTTC CASSLGVATQETQYF TRBJ2-5 once TRBV7-7 NA
TGTGCCAGCAGTGTAACCGGGACAGCGATAGACGAGCAGTACTTC CASSVTGTAIDEQYF TRBJ2-7 NA TRBV28 TRBD1
TGTGCCAGCAGACATAGGCGGATCCAAGAGACCCAGTACTTC CASRHRRIQETQYF TRBJ2-5 NA TRBV7-2 NA
TGTGCCAGCCAGGGGACCTCCTACGAGCAGTACTTC CASQGTSYEQYF TRBJ2-7 once TRBV5-6 NA
TGTGCCAGCAGTGAGGGGCTTTACAATGAGCAGTTCTTC CASSEGLYNEQFF TRBJ2-1 NA TRBV2 NA
TGTGCCAGCAGCCCCCTAGTAGGTAACGAGCAGTACTTC CASSPLVGNEQYF TRBJ2-7 NA TRBV7-3 NA
TGTGCAAGTCGCCCGTTATGGCGGGAGGGGACCTACGAGCAGTACTTC CASRPLWREGTYEQYF TRBJ2-7 few TRBV12-2 NA
TGTGCCAGCAGCCAAGGGAGAGAAGCGGGGGGGCAGGAGACCCAGTACTTC CASSQGREAGGQETQYF TRBJ2-5 NA TRBV4-2 TRBD2
TGTGCCAGTACCGACAGGGTAGGGACTGAAGCTTTCTTT CASTDRVGTEAFF TRBJ1-1 NA TRBV19 TRBD1
TGTGCCAGCAGCGTAGCAGCGGGGGCCCTAATCTACAATGAGCAGTTCTTC CASSVAAGALIYNEQFF TRBJ2-1 NA TRBV9 TRBD2